A single sample is the source of the 24 T cell receptor beta chains below, sequenced in a study of spatial heterogeneity in lung cancer. Time point reported: blood at routine non-recurrence follow-up after resection. From the 5' RACE reads, TCRdb called clonotypes with MiXCR, one entry per CDR3 protein. Here the sample spans some 41,000 distinct CDR3 sequences, over 9.5% being singletons. The specimen was PBMCs, collected at follow-up. These TCRs come from a female donor with early-stage non-small cell lung cancer.

V gene TRBV11-2 combines with J gene TRBJ1-6, with D possibly being TRBD1 (6 bases). V lost 6 bases to trimming and J lost 0 bases, with 15 bases between them. The CDR3 is 17 amino acids. Germline values: CDR1 SGHAT, CDR2 FQNNGV. In DNA form, the CDR3 reads TGTGCCAGCAGGACGTACAGGGCTAGCTCCTATAATTCACCCCTCCACTTT. It codes for CASRTYRASSYNSPLHF. Supplemented by reference TRBV11-2 and TRBJ1-6, the full variable domain reads EAGVAQSPRYKIIEKRQSVAFWCNPISGHATLYWYQQILGQGPKLLIQFQNNGVVDDSQLPKDRFSAERLKGVDSTLKIQPAKLEDSAVYLCASRTYRASSYNSPLHFGNGTRLTVT.

V is TRBV5-1 and J is TRBJ2-7, with TRBD2 matching 8 bases. There are 13 residues in the CDR3. V shed 4 bases and J 5 bases; nucleotides not matched to a gene: 5. Germline V gene sequence: CDR1 SGHRS, CDR2 YFSETQ. CDR3 residues: CASSPGGADEQYF. CDR3 in DNA: TGCGCCAGCAGCCCCGGGGGGGCCGACGAGCAGTACTTC.

The chain links TRBV6-5 to TRBJ2-3, with 10 bases that match TRBD1. The germline gives CDR1 MNHEY, CDR2 SVGAGI. The CDR3 has 16 amino acids. V gave up 0 bases and J gave up 3 bases; unmatched junction bases: 3. The CDR3 DNA follows: TGTGCCAGCAGTTACTCGGGACAGGGGCCGACAGATACGCAGTATTTT. As protein: CASSYSGQGPTDTQYF.

This clonotype was seen a few times. This sequence joins TRBV4-1 and TRBJ1-2; the D is unclear. Germline CDR1 MGHRA, CDR2 YSYEKL. V was cut by 0 bases and J by 8 bases, with 16 bases left in between. The CDR3 contains 15 residues. The CDR3 here is CASSQDRGGTRGYTF. Here the CDR3 DNA reads TGCGCCAGCAGCCAAGATCGGGGAGGTACGAGGGGCTACACCTTC.

The CDR3 coding sequence is TGCAGTGCCCATTTAGATACGCAGTATTTT. It specifies CSAHLDTQYF. J is TRBJ2-3 and V is TRBV20-1; D is ambiguous. V lost 6 bases, J lost 5 bases, and 6 bases lay in between. The germline V gene has CDR1 DFQATT and CDR2 SNEGSKA (reference sequence). CDR3 length: 10 amino acids.

There are many counts of this clonotype. The J gene is TRBJ2-5, the V gene TRBV29-1, with TRBD2 matching 10 bases. Germline loops: CDR1 SQVTM, CDR2 ANQGSEA. J lost 4 bases, V lost 4 bases, and 6 bases had no gene match. This CDR3 has 14 amino acids. CDR3 coding DNA: TGCAGCGTTGGACCCAGCGGGGGGGGAGAGACCCAGTACTTC. It specifies CSVGPSGGGETQYF. Full variable domain (rest looked up from reference TRBV29-1 and TRBJ2-5): SAVISQKPSRDICQRGTSLTIQCQVDSQVTMMFWYRQQPGQSLTLIATANQGSEATYESGFVIDKFPISRPNLTFSTLTVSNMSPEDSSIYLCSVGPSGGGETQYFGPGTRLLVL.

This clonotype was observed many times. The V and J genes are TRBV7-8 and TRBJ1-2; 8 nucleotides align to TRBD1. Germline CDR1 SGHVS, CDR2 FQNEAQ. This CDR3 spans 15 amino acids. The V and J ends lost 2 bases and 3 bases, in that order; junction bases with no gene match: 5. CDR3 sequence reads: CASSLRSTGDYGYTF. DNA of the CDR3: TGTGCCAGCAGCTTAAGATCGACAGGGGACTATGGCTACACCTTC.

V and J are TRBV28 and TRBJ1-1; possible D gene TRBD1, 5 bases. Germline loops: CDR1 MDHEN, CDR2 SYDVKM. V lost 6 bases and J 3 bases, leaving 14 bases between the germline ends. CDR3 length: 14 residues. CDR3 residues: CASSLPRGDTEAFF. CDR3 nucleotide sequence: TGTGCCAGCAGCTTACCCCGGGGGGACACTGAAGCTTTCTTT.

This chain uses TRBV12-3 or TRBV12-4 with TRBJ1-3; D possibly corresponds to TRBD1 (5 bases). This CDR3 has 16 amino acids. V lost 0 bases and J 0 bases, leaving 9 bases between the germline ends. The CDR3 sequence is CASSLAWGDSGNTIYF. CDR3 DNA: TGTGCCAGCAGTTTAGCGTGGGGCGACTCTGGAAACACCATATATTTT.

This clonotype was counted between two and nine times. This rearrangement joins TRBV5-8 to TRBJ2-1; the D gene is possibly TRBD2 (5 bases). The CDR3 is 14 amino acids. Germline CDR1 SGHTS, CDR2 YDEGEE. The V end was cut by 9 bases, the J end by 0 bases, with 13 bases between. The CDR3 sequence is CATATGSSYNEQFF. In nucleotides, the CDR3 is TGTGCCACCGCGACTGGGAGCTCCTACAATGAGCAGTTCTTC.

This clonotype has just a few counts. The genes are TRBV9 and TRBJ2-3; 8 bases agree with TRBD2. Germline assignment: CDR1 SGDLS and CDR2 YYNGEE. The CDR3 has 14 residues. The V gene end was trimmed by 3 bases and the J gene end by 2 bases; junction bases not matched to a gene: 2. This chain's CDR3 is CASSARGATDTQYF. DNA of the CDR3: TGTGCCAGCAGCGCGCGGGGGGCCACAGATACGCAGTATTTT. The full variable domain, its missing parts supplied by reference TRBV9 and TRBJ2-3, is DSGVTQTPKHLITATGQRVTLRCSPRSGDLSVYWYQQSLDQGLQFLIQYYNGEERAKGNILERFSAQQFPDLHSELNLSSLELGDSALYFCASSARGATDTQYFGPGTRLTVL.

This clonotype was seen more than once but under ten times. This sequence joins TRBV2 and TRBJ2-2; tentative D call: TRBD1 (6 bases). Trimming pared 6 bases from V and 7 bases from J, leaving 18 bases between. CDR1 SNHLY and CDR2 FYNNEI come from the germline V gene. The length of the CDR3 is 15 residues. CDR3 region: CASSSNRAPGGELFF. The CDR3 DNA reads as TGTGCCAGCAGCTCAAACAGGGCCCCAGGCGGGGAGCTGTTTTTT.

This clonotype occurred a few times. The chain uses TRBV2 and TRBJ2-2; 9 bases align to TRBD1. The length of the CDR3 is 15 residues. Germline CDR1 SNHLY, CDR2 FYNNEI. V trimming: 6 bases; J trimming: 1 base; junction bases outside the gene matches: 3. Written as DNA, the CDR3 is TGTGCCAGCAGGGGACAGGGTCAGAACACCGGGGAGCTGTTTTTT. Translating it yields CASRGQGQNTGELFF.

This clonotype showed up just a few times. V and J are TRBV4-2 and TRBJ2-5; TRBD2 agrees at 14 bases. Germline V gene data show CDR1 as LGHNA and CDR2 as YNFKEQ. This CDR3 comprises 18 residues. J lost 0 bases, V lost 4 bases, and 7 bases had no gene match. The CDR3 loop reads CASSLRLAGGNNQETQYF. CDR3 DNA: TGTGCCAGCAGCCTACGACTAGCGGGAGGGAACAACCAAGAGACCCAGTACTTC.

The chain is built from TRBV5-6 and TRBJ1-2; D gene uncertain. CDR3 length: 13 amino acids. Trimming took 6 bases from V and 2 from J, leaving 11 bases between them. Looked up from germline, CDR1 is SGHDT and CDR2 is YYEEEE. The CDR3 protein is CASNRGLNYGYTF. The CDR3 nucleotides read TGTGCCAGCAACCGCGGCCTGAACTATGGCTACACCTTC.

This clonotype was found many times. V and J are TRBV4-1 and TRBJ1-1, with D perhaps TRBD1 (5 bases). The ends were cut back, 4 bases at V and 1 base at J, with 13 bases in the middle. From germline, CDR1 is MGHRA and CDR2 YSYEKL. The CDR3 has 15 residues. The CDR3: CASSLREQKNTEAFF. The CDR3 coding sequence is TGCGCCAGCAGCCTCAGGGAACAAAAGAACACTGAAGCTTTCTTT.

The rearrangement uses TRBV9 and TRBJ2-1; D is possibly TRBD2 (5 bases). CDR3 length: 14 amino acids. Germline CDR1 reads SGDLS; CDR2 reads YYNGEE. The V gene lost 4 bases and the J gene lost 6 bases, with 14 bases spanning the gap. This CDR3 reads CASSPRTGVNEQFF. CDR3 bases: TGTGCCAGCAGCCCTCGGACTGGGGTCAATGAGCAGTTCTTC. Using reference TRBV9 and TRBJ2-1 for the parts outside the CDR3, the full variable domain is DSGVTQTPKHLITATGQRVTLRCSPRSGDLSVYWYQQSLDQGLQFLIQYYNGEERAKGNILERFSAQQFPDLHSELNLSSLELGDSALYFCASSPRTGVNEQFFGPGTRLTVL.

This clonotype appeared many times. The genes are TRBV3-1 and TRBJ2-1; the D gene is possibly TRBD1 (5 bases). Germline V gene sequence: CDR1 LGHDT, CDR2 YNNKEL (reference sequence). The V gene lost 4 bases and the J gene lost 8 bases, with 15 bases spanning the gap. CDR3 length equals 14 residues. This CDR3 reads CASSPDTWMDEQFF. In nucleotides, the CDR3 is TGTGCCAGCAGCCCGGACACCTGGATGGATGAGCAGTTCTTC.

The chain carries TRBV7-3 and TRBJ2-3; the D gene is possibly TRBD2 (6 bases). Deletions cut 5 bases from V and 1 base from J, with 13 bases between. Germline V CDR1 and CDR2: SGHTA, FQGTGA. The CDR3 consists of 15 residues. The CDR3 DNA reads as TGTGCCAGCAGCCTGGGACTGGGTGGCACAGATACGCAGTATTTT. Amino acid sequence: CASSLGLGGTDTQYF.

The chain employs TRBV12-3 or TRBV12-4 and TRBJ2-7; D possibly uses TRBD1 or TRBD2 (5 bases each). Trimming cost V 8 bases and J 7 bases, with 21 bases left between them. The CDR3 runs to 14 residues. The CDR3 region is CASQLPPGTKEQYF. CDR3 nucleotide sequence: TGTGCCAGCCAACTCCCCCCAGGGACGAAAGAGCAGTACTTC.

This clonotype was seen only a few times. The rearrangement uses TRBV5-1 and TRBJ2-5; the match to TRBD2 covers 10 bases. V dropped 4 bases and J dropped 2; count of bases not matched to a gene: 2. The CDR3 spans 14 residues. Per the germline V gene, CDR1 is SGHRS and CDR2 is YFSETQ. CDR3 sequence reads: CASSEGLAQETQYF. Written as DNA, the CDR3 is TGCGCCAGCAGCGAGGGACTAGCGCAAGAGACCCAGTACTTC.

This clonotype was recorded a few times. The rearrangement links TRBV20-1 to TRBJ1-1; a weak D match, TRBD1 (5 bases). V lost 2 bases, J lost 7 bases, and 11 bases lay in between. The CDR3 extends over 12 amino acids. Per the germline V gene, CDR1 is DFQATT and CDR2 is SNEGSKA (reference sequence). CDR3 amino acids: CSARPGGGEAFF. CDR3 coding DNA: TGCAGTGCTAGACCTGGGGGGGGTGAAGCTTTCTTT.

This clonotype was seen many times. J is TRBJ2-3 and V is TRBV3-1; TRBD2 agrees at 7 bases. With V trimmed by 0 bases and J by 1 base, 4 bases remained unmatched. Germline CDR1 and CDR2: LGHDT and YNNKEL (reference sequence). The CDR3 is made up of 16 amino acids. In nucleotides, the CDR3 is TGTGCCAGCAGCCAAGATGCGGGGGTCGGCACAGATACGCAGTATTTT. Its protein product is CASSQDAGVGTDTQYF.

This clonotype was recorded at least ten times. The chain carries TRBV11-2 and TRBJ2-5; D ambiguous. Germline lookup yields CDR1 SGHAT and CDR2 FQNNGV. CDR3 length: 16 amino acids. V was trimmed by 2 bases and J by 1 base, leaving 14 bases between them. The CDR3 nucleotides are TGTGCCAGCAGCTTACCTTTCCAACGGGTCCAAGAGACCCAGTACTTC. It is translated as CASSLPFQRVQETQYF.